A single sample gave rise to the 9 T cell receptor beta chains below, sequenced in a study of response to subunit inactivated influenza vaccine. TCRdb reprocessed the RT-PCR reads via MiXCR and lists one record per CDR3 protein. The sample has about 780,000 distinct CDR3 sequences, about 18% seen once. This specimen was PBMCs from blood, taken around 5 days after vaccination. The receptors originated from a man over 45 who received an inactivated influenza vaccine.

The J gene is TRBJ2-3, the V gene TRBV6-5; 9 bases agree with TRBD1. Germline CDR1 reads MNHEY; CDR2 reads SVGAGI. The V segment lost 0 bases and the J segment 5 bases; nucleotides outside the gene matches: 12. The CDR3 spans 18 residues. The CDR3 is CASSYSRLVQGAGDTQYF. Here the CDR3 DNA reads TGTGCCAGCAGTTACTCGAGGCTAGTACAGGGGGCAGGAGATACGCAGTATTTT.

The sample holds a few counts of this clonotype. The V call is TRBV5-1, the J call TRBJ2-7; D ambiguous. Germline V CDR1 and CDR2: SGHRS, YFSETQ. This CDR3 is built from 13 residues. V was clipped by 4 bases and J by 5 bases, with 13 bases between them. The CDR3 spells CASSSYEEDEQYF. CDR3 nucleotides: TGCGCCAGCAGCAGTTATGAGGAAGACGAGCAGTACTTC. The variable domain in full, completed from reference TRBV5-1 and TRBJ2-7, reads KAGVTQTPRYLIKTRGQQVTLSCSPISGHRSVSWYQQTPGQGLQFLFEYFSETQRNKGNFPGRFSGRQFSNSRSEMNVSTLELGDSALYLCASSSYEEDEQYFGPGTRLTVT.

This clonotype was counted at least ten times. V gene TRBV18 combines with J gene TRBJ2-5; D unclear. Germline-derived CDR1 and CDR2 are KGHSH and LQKENI. V was shortened by 8 bases and J by 1 base, with 8 bases between the two germline ends. This CDR3 contains 12 residues. CDR3 residues: CASSPLQETQYF. Here the CDR3 DNA reads TGTGCCAGCAGCCCACTCCAAGAGACCCAGTACTTC. Full variable domain (outside the CDR3, taken from reference TRBV18 and TRBJ2-5): NAGVMQNPRHLVRRRGQEARLRCSPMKGHSHVYWYRQLPEEGLKFMVYLQKENIIDESGMPKERFSAEFPKEGPSILRIQQVVRGDSAAYFCASSPLQETQYFGPGTRLLVL.

This chain uses TRBV4-1 with TRBJ2-7, with D unclear. V was pared by 3 bases and J by 2 bases, with 11 bases between. The CDR3 extends over 14 amino acids. CDR1 is MGHRA, CDR2 YSYEKL, per germline. The CDR3 here is CASSHNSGPYEQYF. In DNA form, the CDR3 reads TGCGCCAGCAGCCATAATTCAGGCCCCTACGAGCAGTACTTC.

The J gene is TRBJ2-7, the V gene TRBV10-3, with 10 bases identical to TRBD1. Germline assignment: CDR1 ENHRY and CDR2 SYGVKD. The CDR3 contains 14 residues. V shed 4 bases, J shed 7 bases, and the junction held 7 bases outside the gene matches. In DNA, the CDR3 is TGTGCCATCAGTGGGGACAGGGGACATAGGGAGCAGTACTTC. This gives the protein CAISGDRGHREQYF.

This clonotype occurred a few times. The chain combines TRBV7-2 with TRBJ2-7; D perhaps matches TRBD1 (6 bases). Trimming left V 5 bases short and J 4 bases short, with 18 bases between. This CDR3 has 15 amino acids. Germline V gene sequence: CDR1 SGHTA, CDR2 FQGNSA. CDR3 sequence reads: CASSPQPTGMYEQYF. The DNA for the CDR3 is TGTGCCAGCAGCCCCCAACCAACAGGGATGTACGAGCAGTACTTC.

This clonotype was counted only a few times. The gene calls are TRBV7-6 and TRBJ2-5, with TRBD2 matching 7 bases. The CDR3 is made up of 16 amino acids. The trim removed 1 base at V and 4 bases at J, leaving 9 bases unmatched. Germline V CDR1 and CDR2: SGHVS, FNYEAQ. CDR3 amino acids: CASSLEAGERGETQYF. The CDR3 DNA reads TGTGCCAGCAGCTTAGAGGCGGGGGAACGGGGAGAGACCCAGTACTTC.

This clonotype turned up a few times. The chain recombines TRBV4-1 with TRBJ2-3, with TRBD1 matching 9 bases. Unmatched junction bases numbered 9, after V lost 0 bases and J lost 5 bases. CDR3 length: 17 amino acids. Germline assignment: CDR1 MGHRA and CDR2 YSYEKL. The CDR3 reads CASSQDRTGGSRDTQYF. The CDR3 nucleotides read TGCGCCAGCAGCCAAGATCGAACAGGGGGCTCTCGAGATACGCAGTATTTT.

The chain is built from TRBV20-1 and TRBJ2-7; either TRBD1 or TRBD2 may supply D (5 bases each). The CDR3 sequence is 15 residues long. CDR1 is DFQATT, CDR2 SNEGSKA, per germline (reference sequence). V lost 6 bases and J lost 5, with 23 bases in between. The CDR3 protein is CSATKVLGDLDEQYF. The CDR3 bases are TGCAGTGCCACAAAGGTCCTCGGGGACCTGGACGAGCAGTACTTC.